Listed here are 9 T cell receptor beta chains from one sample, sequenced in a study of blood T cell repertoires in COVID-19. Libraries were prepared by immunoSEQ multiplex PCR; TCRdb keeps only in-frame clonotypes and omits some of them. The sample has about 260,000 clones; about 89% are singletons. Sequencing was carried out using peripheral blood. These receptors originate from a woman between 35 and 50 years old who had recovered from COVID-19.

This clone was observed a few times. The V gene is TRBV7-2, the J gene TRBJ1-5, with D uncertain. Trimming took 1 base from V and 2 from J, leaving 9 bases between them. This CDR3 contains 15 residues. CDR1 is SGHTA, CDR2 FQGNSA, per germline. Here the CDR3 DNA reads TGTGCCAGCAGCTTAGACGGACTAGGCAATCAGCCCCAGCATTTT. Encoded protein: CASSLDGLGNQPQHF.

This clone was detected once. The identical CDR3 is also encoded by other nucleotide sequences in the sample. This chain links TRBV6-5 with TRBJ1-5; TRBD1 matches at 7 bases. V shed 5 bases, J shed 3 bases, and the junction held 4 bases outside the gene matches. Germline lookup yields CDR1 MNHEY and CDR2 SVGAGI. This CDR3 has 14 residues. Written as DNA, the CDR3 is TGTGCCAGCAGTCTCAGGGGGTCCAATCAGCCCCAGCATTTT. Residues: CASSLRGSNQPQHF.

This chain joins TRBV18 and TRBJ1-2; D is unclear. V lost 3 bases and J lost 4, with 9 bases in between. The CDR3 covers 13 residues. CDR1 and CDR2 (germline): KGHSH, LQKENI. The CDR3 DNA reads TGTGCCAGCTCACCGGCAGTACGCTATGGCTACACCTTC. It is translated as CASSPAVRYGYTF. Based on the CDR3 plus reference TRBV18 and TRBJ1-2, the full variable domain is NAGVMQNPRHLVRRRGQEARLRCSPMKGHSHVYWYRQLPEEGLKFMVYLQKENIIDESGMPKERFSAEFPKEGPSILRIQQVVRGDSAAYFCASSPAVRYGYTFGSGTRLTVV.

This clone was detected only once. This chain joins TRBV19 and TRBJ1-5; D remains unclear. The CDR3 is made up of 14 amino acids. From germline, CDR1 is LNHDA and CDR2 SQIVND (reference sequence). V lost 2 bases, J lost 5 bases, and 10 bases lay in between. The CDR3 sequence: CASSIPGSDQPQHF. In nucleotides, the CDR3 is TGTGCCAGTAGTATACCGGGGAGTGATCAGCCCCAGCATTTT.

This clone is a singleton in its sample. This chain's CDR3 is CASSFRRDGSSYNSPLHF. CDR3 nucleotide sequence: TGTGCCAGCAGCTTCAGACGGGACGGGAGCTCCTATAATTCACCCCTCCACTTT. The rearrangement uses TRBV5-6 and TRBJ1-6, with D possibly TRBD1 on 5 matching bases. There are 18 residues in the CDR3. The germline V gene has CDR1 SGHDT and CDR2 YYEEEE. V dropped 2 bases and J dropped 0 bases, with 15 bases sitting between them.

This chain connects TRBV5-4 to TRBJ1-1, with a weak D call TRBD1 (5 bases). V was clipped by 2 bases and J by 1 base, with 12 bases between them. The CDR3 sequence is 15 residues long. CDR1 is SGHNT, CDR2 YYREEE, per germline (reference sequence). The CDR3 sequence: CASSLGNRRNTEAFF. Here the CDR3 DNA reads TGTGCCAGCAGCTTAGGTAACAGGAGGAACACTGAAGCTTTCTTT.

This rearrangement joins TRBV15 to TRBJ1-2; D remains ambiguous. Trimming removed 0 bases from V and 0 bases from J, with 11 bases in between. From germline, CDR1 is LNHNV and CDR2 YYDKDF (reference sequence). CDR3 size: 16 residues. The CDR3, as DNA: TGTGCCACCAGCAGAGATAGTAGATATCCTAACTATGGCTACACCTTC. Amino acid sequence: CATSRDSRYPNYGYTF. The complete variable domain, with remaining parts taken from reference TRBV15 and TRBJ1-2, reads DAMVIQNPRYQVTQFGKPVTLSCSQTLNHNVMYWYQQKSSQAPKLLFHYYDKDFNNEADTPDNFQSRRPNTSFCFLDIRSPGLGDTAMYLCATSRDSRYPNYGYTFGSGTRLTVV.

This clone was found once. V gene TRBV5-1 combines with J gene TRBJ1-2; no firm D call. There are 13 residues in the CDR3. Between the trimmed V and J ends, which lost 3 bases and 5 bases, there was a span of 11 bases. The germline CDR1 and CDR2 sequences are SGHRS and YFSETQ. This CDR3 is CASSSLAAYGYTF. In DNA form, the CDR3 reads TGCGCCAGCAGCTCCTTGGCGGCTTATGGCTACACCTTC.

V usage is TRBV19 and J usage is TRBJ2-3; D uncertain. Germline assignment: CDR1 LNHDA and CDR2 SQIVND (reference sequence). V lost 4 bases and J 2 bases, leaving 16 bases between the germline ends. The CDR3 has 16 residues. The CDR3 DNA reads as TGTGCCAGTAGTACCCCCCTGGGCAGCTCCACAGATACGCAGTATTTT. This gives the protein CASSTPLGSSTDTQYF.